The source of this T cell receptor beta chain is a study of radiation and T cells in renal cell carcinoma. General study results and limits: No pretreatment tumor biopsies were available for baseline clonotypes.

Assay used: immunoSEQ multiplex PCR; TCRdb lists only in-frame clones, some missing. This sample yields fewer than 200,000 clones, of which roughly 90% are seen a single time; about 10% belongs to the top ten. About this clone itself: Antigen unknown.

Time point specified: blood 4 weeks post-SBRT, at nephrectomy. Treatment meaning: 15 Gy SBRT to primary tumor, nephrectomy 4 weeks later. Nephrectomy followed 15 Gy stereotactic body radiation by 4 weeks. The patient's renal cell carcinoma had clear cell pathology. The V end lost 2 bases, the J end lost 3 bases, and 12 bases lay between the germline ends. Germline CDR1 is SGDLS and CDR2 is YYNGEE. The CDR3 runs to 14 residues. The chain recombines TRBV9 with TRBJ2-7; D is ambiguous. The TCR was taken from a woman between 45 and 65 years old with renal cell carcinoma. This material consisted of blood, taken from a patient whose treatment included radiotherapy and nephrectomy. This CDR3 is CASSVDGRYYEQYF. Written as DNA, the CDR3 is TGTGCCAGCAGCGTGGACGGACGGTACTACGAGCAGTACTTC. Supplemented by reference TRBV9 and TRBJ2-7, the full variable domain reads DSGVTQTPKHLITATGQRVTLRCSPRSGDLSVYWYQQSLDQGLQFLIQYYNGEERAKGNILERFSAQQFPDLHSELNLSSLELGDSALYFCASSVDGRYYEQYFGPGTRLTVT.